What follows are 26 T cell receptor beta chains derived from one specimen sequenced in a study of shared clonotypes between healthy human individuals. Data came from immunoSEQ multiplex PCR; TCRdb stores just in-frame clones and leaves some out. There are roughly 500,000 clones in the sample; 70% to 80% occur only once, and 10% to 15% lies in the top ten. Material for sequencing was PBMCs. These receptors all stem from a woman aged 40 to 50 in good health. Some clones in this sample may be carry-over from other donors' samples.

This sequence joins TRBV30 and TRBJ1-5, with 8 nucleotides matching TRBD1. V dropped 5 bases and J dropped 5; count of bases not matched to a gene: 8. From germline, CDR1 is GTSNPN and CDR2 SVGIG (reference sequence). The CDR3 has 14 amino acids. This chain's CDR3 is CAWSRDRLDQPQHF. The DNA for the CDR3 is TGTGCCTGGTCACGGGACAGGTTGGATCAGCCCCAGCATTTT.

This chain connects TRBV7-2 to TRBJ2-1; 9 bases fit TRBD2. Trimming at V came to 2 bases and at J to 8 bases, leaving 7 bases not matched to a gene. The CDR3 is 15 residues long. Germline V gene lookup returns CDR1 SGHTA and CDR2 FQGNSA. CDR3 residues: CASSLMVAGADEQFF. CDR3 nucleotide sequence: TGTGCCAGCAGCTTAATGGTAGCGGGAGCGGATGAGCAGTTCTTC.

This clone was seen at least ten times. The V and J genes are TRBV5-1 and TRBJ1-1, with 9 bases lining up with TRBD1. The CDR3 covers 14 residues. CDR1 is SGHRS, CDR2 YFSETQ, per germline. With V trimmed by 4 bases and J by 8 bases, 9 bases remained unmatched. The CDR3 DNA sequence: TGCGCCAGCAGCGACACAGGGGGCGCCGGGGAAGCTTTCTTT. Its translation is CASSDTGGAGEAFF.

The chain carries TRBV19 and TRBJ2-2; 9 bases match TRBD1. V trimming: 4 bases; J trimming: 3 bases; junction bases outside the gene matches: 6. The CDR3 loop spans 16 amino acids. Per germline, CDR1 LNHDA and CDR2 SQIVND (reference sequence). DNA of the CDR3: TGTGCCAGTAGTAAACAGGGGGCGCGGTACACCGGGGAGCTGTTTTTT. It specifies CASSKQGARYTGELFF.

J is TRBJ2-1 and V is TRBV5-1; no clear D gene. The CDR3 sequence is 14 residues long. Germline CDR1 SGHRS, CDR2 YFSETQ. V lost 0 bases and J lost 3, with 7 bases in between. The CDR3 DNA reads TGCGCCAGCAGCTTGGAACAGAACTACAATGAGCAGTTCTTC. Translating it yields CASSLEQNYNEQFF. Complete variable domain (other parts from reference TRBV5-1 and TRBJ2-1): KAGVTQTPRYLIKTRGQQVTLSCSPISGHRSVSWYQQTPGQGLQFLFEYFSETQRNKGNFPGRFSGRQFSNSRSEMNVSTLELGDSALYLCASSLEQNYNEQFFGPGTRLTVL.

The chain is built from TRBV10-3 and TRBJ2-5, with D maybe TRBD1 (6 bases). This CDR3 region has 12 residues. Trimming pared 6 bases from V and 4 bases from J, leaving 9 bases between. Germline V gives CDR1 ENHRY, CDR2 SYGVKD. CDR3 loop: CAIRDRGETQYF. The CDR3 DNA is TGTGCCATCAGGGACAGAGGAGAGACCCAGTACTTC.

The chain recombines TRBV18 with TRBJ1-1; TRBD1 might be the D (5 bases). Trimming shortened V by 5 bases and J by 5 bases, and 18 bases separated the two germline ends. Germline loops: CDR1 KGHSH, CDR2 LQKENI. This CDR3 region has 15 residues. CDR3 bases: TGTGCCAGCTCAGGGGGTGGGGCGTCTGGGACTGAAGCTTTCTTT. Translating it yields CASSGGGASGTEAFF.

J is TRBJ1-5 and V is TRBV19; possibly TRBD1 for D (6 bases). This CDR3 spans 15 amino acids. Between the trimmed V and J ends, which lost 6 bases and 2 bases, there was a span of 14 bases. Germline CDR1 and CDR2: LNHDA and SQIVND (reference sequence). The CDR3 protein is CASSNFRGRNQPQHF. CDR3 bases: TGTGCCAGTAGCAACTTCAGGGGTCGCAATCAGCCCCAGCATTTT.

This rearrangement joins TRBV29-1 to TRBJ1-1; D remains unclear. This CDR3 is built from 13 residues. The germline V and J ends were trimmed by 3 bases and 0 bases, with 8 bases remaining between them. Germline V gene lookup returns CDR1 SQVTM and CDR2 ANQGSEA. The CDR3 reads CSVDDILNTEAFF. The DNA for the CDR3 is TGCAGCGTTGATGACATCCTGAACACTGAAGCTTTCTTT.

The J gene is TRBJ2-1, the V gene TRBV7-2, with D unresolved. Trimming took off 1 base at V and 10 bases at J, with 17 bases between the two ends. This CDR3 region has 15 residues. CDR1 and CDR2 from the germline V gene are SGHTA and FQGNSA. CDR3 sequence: CASSLDSSDRREQFF. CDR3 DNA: TGTGCCAGCAGCTTAGATTCGAGCGACCGTAGAGAGCAGTTCTTC.

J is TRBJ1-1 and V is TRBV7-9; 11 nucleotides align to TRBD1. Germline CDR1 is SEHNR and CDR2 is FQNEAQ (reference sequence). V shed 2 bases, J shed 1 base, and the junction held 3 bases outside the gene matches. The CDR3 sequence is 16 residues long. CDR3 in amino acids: CASSLRTGGPNTEAFF. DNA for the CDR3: TGTGCCAGCAGCTTAAGGACAGGGGGCCCGAACACTGAAGCTTTCTTT. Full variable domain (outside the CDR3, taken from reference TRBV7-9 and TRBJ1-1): DTGVSQNPRHKITKRGQNVTFRCDPISEHNRLYWYRQTLGQGPEFLTYFQNEAQLEKSRLLSDRFSAERPKGSFSTLEIQRTEQGDSAMYLCASSLRTGGPNTEAFFGQGTRLTVV.

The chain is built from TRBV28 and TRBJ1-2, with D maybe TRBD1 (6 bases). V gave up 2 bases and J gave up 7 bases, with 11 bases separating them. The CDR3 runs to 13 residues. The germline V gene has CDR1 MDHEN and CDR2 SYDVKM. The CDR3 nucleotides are TGTGCCAGCAGTTTACACAGGGAGGCTGGCTACACCTTC. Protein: CASSLHREAGYTF.

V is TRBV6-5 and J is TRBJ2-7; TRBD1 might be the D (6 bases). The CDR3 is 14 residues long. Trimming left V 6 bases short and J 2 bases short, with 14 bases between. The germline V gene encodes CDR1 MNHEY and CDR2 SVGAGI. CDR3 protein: CASRPRGAPYEQYF. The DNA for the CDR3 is TGTGCCAGCAGGCCCAGGGGTGCCCCCTACGAGCAGTACTTC.

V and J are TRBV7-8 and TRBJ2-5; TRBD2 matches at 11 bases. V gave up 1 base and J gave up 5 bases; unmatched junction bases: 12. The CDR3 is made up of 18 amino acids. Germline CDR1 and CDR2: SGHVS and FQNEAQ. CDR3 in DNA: TGTGCCAGCAGCTTAGTACAAAATAGCGGGAGGGCCTTGGAGACCCAGTACTTC. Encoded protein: CASSLVQNSGRALETQYF. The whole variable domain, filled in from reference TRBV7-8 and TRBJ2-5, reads GAGVSQSPRYKVAKRGQDVALRCDPISGHVSLFWYQQALGQGPEFLTYFQNEAQLDKSGLPSDRFFAERPEGSVSTLKIQRTQQEDSAVYLCASSLVQNSGRALETQYFGPGTRLLVL.

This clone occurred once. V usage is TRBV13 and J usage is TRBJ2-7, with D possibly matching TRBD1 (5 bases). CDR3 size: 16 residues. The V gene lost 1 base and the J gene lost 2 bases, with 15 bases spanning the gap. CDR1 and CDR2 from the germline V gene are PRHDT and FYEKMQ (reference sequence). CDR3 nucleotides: TGTGCCAGCAGCTTAGAGGGGATTAGCAGTACCTACGAGCAGTACTTC. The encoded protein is CASSLEGISSTYEQYF.

The CDR3 region is CASSYNPGLAGAEQFF. CDR3 sequence (DNA): TGCGCCAGCAGCTACAATCCGGGACTAGCGGGAGCCGAGCAGTTCTTC. V is TRBV5-1 and J is TRBJ2-1, with 14 bases matching TRBD2. V dropped 3 bases and J dropped 10; count of bases not matched to a gene: 9. In germline, CDR1 is SGHRS, CDR2 YFSETQ. This CDR3 has 16 amino acids.

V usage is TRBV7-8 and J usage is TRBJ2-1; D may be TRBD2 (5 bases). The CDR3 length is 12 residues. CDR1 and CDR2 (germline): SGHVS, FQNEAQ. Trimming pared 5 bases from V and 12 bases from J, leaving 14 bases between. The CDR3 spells CASSPREGGQFF. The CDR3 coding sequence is TGTGCCAGCAGCCCCCGTGAGGGTGGGCAGTTCTTC. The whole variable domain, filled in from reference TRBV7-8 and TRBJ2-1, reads GAGVSQSPRYKVAKRGQDVALRCDPISGHVSLFWYQQALGQGPEFLTYFQNEAQLDKSGLPSDRFFAERPEGSVSTLKIQRTQQEDSAVYLCASSPREGGQFFGPGTRLTVL.

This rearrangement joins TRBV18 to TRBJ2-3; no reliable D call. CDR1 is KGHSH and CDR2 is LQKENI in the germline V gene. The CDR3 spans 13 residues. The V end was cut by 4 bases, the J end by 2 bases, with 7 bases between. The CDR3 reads CASSRRNTDTQYF. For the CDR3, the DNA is TGTGCCAGCTCACGACGAAACACAGATACGCAGTATTTT. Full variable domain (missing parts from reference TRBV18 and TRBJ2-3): NAGVMQNPRHLVRRRGQEARLRCSPMKGHSHVYWYRQLPEEGLKFMVYLQKENIIDESGMPKERFSAEFPKEGPSILRIQQVVRGDSAAYFCASSRRNTDTQYFGPGTRLTVL.

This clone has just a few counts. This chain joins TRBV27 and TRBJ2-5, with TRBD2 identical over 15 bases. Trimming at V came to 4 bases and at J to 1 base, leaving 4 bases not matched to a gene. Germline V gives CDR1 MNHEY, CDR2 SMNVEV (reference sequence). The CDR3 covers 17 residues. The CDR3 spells CASSWTSGGAGQETQYF. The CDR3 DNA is TGTGCCAGCAGTTGGACTAGCGGGGGGGCGGGCCAAGAGACCCAGTACTTC.

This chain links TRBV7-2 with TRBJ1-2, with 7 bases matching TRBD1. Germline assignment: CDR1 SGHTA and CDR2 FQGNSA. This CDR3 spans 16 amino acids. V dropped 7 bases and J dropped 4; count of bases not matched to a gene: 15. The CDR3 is CASTNVPGQGGYGYTF. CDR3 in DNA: TGTGCCAGCACCAACGTCCCTGGGCAGGGGGGCTATGGCTACACCTTC.

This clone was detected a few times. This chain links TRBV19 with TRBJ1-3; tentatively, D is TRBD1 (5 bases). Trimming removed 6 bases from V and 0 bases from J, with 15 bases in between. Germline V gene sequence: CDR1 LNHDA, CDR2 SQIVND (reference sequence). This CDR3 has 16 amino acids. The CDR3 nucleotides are TGTGCCAGTAGCCCCGCCTGGGGGGGCTCTGGAAACACCATATATTTT. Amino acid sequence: CASSPAWGGSGNTIYF.

The CDR3 bases are TGTGCCAGCAGTCGGAGCGGGAGTCGGTACGAGCAGTACTTC. Its protein is CASSRSGSRYEQYF. The rearrangement uses TRBV2 and TRBJ2-7, with TRBD2 identical over 8 bases. Germline CDR1 is SNHLY and CDR2 is FYNNEI. V was pared by 5 bases and J by 4 bases, with 7 bases of the junction left unmatched. This CDR3 spans 14 amino acids.

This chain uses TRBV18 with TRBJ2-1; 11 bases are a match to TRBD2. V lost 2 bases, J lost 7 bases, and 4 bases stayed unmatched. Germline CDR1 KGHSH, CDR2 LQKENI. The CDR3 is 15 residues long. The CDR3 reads CASSPIAGGLNEQFF. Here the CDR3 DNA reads TGTGCCAGCTCACCAATAGCGGGAGGGTTGAATGAGCAGTTCTTC.

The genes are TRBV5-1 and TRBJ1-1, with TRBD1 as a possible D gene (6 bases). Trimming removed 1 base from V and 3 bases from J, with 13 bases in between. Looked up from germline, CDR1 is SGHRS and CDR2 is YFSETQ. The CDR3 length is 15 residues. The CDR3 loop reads CASSLRRAGDTEAFF. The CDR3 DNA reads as TGCGCCAGCAGCTTGAGGAGGGCAGGGGACACTGAAGCTTTCTTT. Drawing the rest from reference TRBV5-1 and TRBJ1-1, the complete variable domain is KAGVTQTPRYLIKTRGQQVTLSCSPISGHRSVSWYQQTPGQGLQFLFEYFSETQRNKGNFPGRFSGRQFSNSRSEMNVSTLELGDSALYLCASSLRRAGDTEAFFGQGTRLTVV.

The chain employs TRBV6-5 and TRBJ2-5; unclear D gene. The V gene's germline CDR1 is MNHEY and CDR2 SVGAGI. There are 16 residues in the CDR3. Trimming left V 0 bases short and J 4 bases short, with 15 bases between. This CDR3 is CASSYSILTDGETQYF. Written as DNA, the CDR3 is TGTGCCAGCAGTTACTCGATATTGACTGATGGAGAGACCCAGTACTTC.

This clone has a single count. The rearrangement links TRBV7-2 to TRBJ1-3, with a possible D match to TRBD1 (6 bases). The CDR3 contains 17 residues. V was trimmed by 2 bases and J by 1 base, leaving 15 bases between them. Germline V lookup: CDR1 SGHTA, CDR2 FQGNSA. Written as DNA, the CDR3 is TGTGCCAGCAGCTTACGTGCGGGGGCCGTGTCTGGAAACACCATATATTTT. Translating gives CASSLRAGAVSGNTIYF.